These 10 T cell receptor beta chains share one sample of origin, sequenced in a study of T cells after yellow fever vaccination (dated by TCRdb to between 2018 and 2020). Library preparation employed 5' RACE. The run used an Illumina NovaSeq 6000. TCRdb reran the public reads through fastp at Q25 and MiXCR, keeping productive beta chains. Rows merge per CDR3 protein into single entries with the most common DNA and genes. The sample table shows fewer than 350,000 distinct CDR3 sequences, and more than 3% are seen once. Around a quarter of the sample is taken by the ten largest. This sample's treatment or condition label indicates: live attenuated yellow fever vaccine strain. This specimen was PBMCs, taken on the day of the yellow fever booster vaccination. The receptor set was obtained from a man aged 18 to 30 who received the YFV17D yellow fever vaccine.

There are many counts of this clonotype. This sequence joins TRBV5-6 and TRBJ2-1; D may match TRBD1 or TRBD2 (5 bases each). This CDR3 contains 15 residues. The V end was cut by 4 bases, the J end by 4 bases, with 15 bases between. Germline values: CDR1 SGHDT, CDR2 YYEEEE. CDR3 residues: CASSEFGTPYNEQFF. The CDR3, as DNA: TGTGCCAGCAGCGAGTTTGGGACGCCGTACAATGAGCAGTTCTTC.

This clonotype came up many times. The chain joins TRBV18 to TRBJ2-5; no clear D gene. The CDR3 runs to 13 residues. Trimming removed 3 bases at V and 6 bases at J, with 11 bases between. The germline V gene encodes CDR1 KGHSH and CDR2 LQKENI. CDR3 DNA sequence: TGTGCCAGCTCACCCCCTTCATCAAAGACCCAGTACTTC. Protein product: CASSPPSSKTQYF.

Many counts were recorded for this clonotype. The chain carries TRBV6-5 and TRBJ2-2; 10 positions match TRBD2. Germline V gene data show CDR1 as MNHEY and CDR2 as SVGAGI. The CDR3 sequence is 14 residues long. Trimming took 6 bases from V and 6 from J; bases not matched to a gene: 4. The chain's CDR3 is CASRSSGGAGELFF. CDR3 nucleotide sequence: TGTGCCAGCAGATCCAGCGGGGGGGCCGGGGAGCTGTTTTTT.

The sample holds many counts of this clonotype. This sequence joins TRBV7-2 and TRBJ1-5, with D maybe TRBD1 (6 bases). The CDR3 has 18 amino acids. V was cut by 0 bases and J by 9 bases, with 24 bases left in between. Germline lookup yields CDR1 SGHTA and CDR2 FQGNSA. The CDR3 DNA sequence: TGTGCCAGCAGCTTAGCGATAGGGGGGCCCGGGGAGGGTCGGCCCCAGCATTTT. This codes for CASSLAIGGPGEGRPQHF.

The table lists this clonotype with many counts. V usage is TRBV27 and J usage is TRBJ2-5; TRBD2 aligns across 11 bases. CDR1 is MNHEY and CDR2 is SMNVEV in the germline V gene (reference sequence). The junction had 6 bases not matched to a gene; V was cut back by 5 bases and J by 4 bases. The CDR3 covers 15 residues. This chain's CDR3 is CASSRLAGLGETQYF. CDR3 DNA: TGTGCCAGCAGTCGACTAGCGGGGCTTGGAGAGACCCAGTACTTC.

This clonotype was detected ten times or more. This rearrangement joins TRBV27 to TRBJ1-4, with 9 bases matching TRBD1. CDR1 and CDR2 (germline): MNHEY, SMNVEV (reference sequence). This CDR3 has 16 residues. Trimming took 2 bases from V and 4 from J; bases not matched to a gene: 5. For the CDR3, the DNA is TGTGCCAGCAGTTTACACGGACAGGGGAATAATGAAAAACTGTTTTTT. Its protein product is CASSLHGQGNNEKLFF.

Notes on this clonotype: At one boundary the junction diverges from the germline segment, which might be a read error. V is TRBV19 and J is TRBJ2-7, with 8 bases matching TRBD1. Looked up from germline, CDR1 is LNHDA and CDR2 is SQIVND (reference sequence). This CDR3 has 14 residues. The CDR3 sequence is CASSIGAGGYERYF. DNA for the CDR3: TGTGCCAGTAGTATCGGGGCAGGGGGCTACGAGCGGTACTTC.

This clonotype turned up a few times. V gene TRBV12-3 or TRBV12-4 combines with J gene TRBJ1-2, with D perhaps TRBD1 (5 bases). The CDR3 has 12 residues. V lost 5 bases and J lost 8, with 12 bases in between. The CDR3, as DNA: TGTGCCAGCAGTCACTCTCGGGACGGCTACACCTTC. This sequence encodes CASSHSRDGYTF.

This clonotype was observed at least ten times. The gene calls are TRBV5-6 and TRBJ2-4; D may correspond to TRBD1 or TRBD2 (6 bases each). Germline CDR1 SGHDT, CDR2 YYEEEE. Trimming stripped 2 bases from V and 4 bases from J, with 10 bases between. This CDR3 spans 14 amino acids. CDR3: CASSFGGGKNIQYF. DNA for the CDR3: TGTGCCAGCAGCTTCGGAGGGGGTAAAAACATTCAGTACTTC.

The sample holds many counts of this clonotype. The rearrangement joins TRBV28 to TRBJ2-2, with 9 bases aligning to TRBD1. The CDR3 length is 16 residues. CDR1 and CDR2 from the germline V gene are MDHEN and SYDVKM. The trim removed 6 bases at V and 4 bases at J, leaving 9 bases unmatched. The CDR3, as DNA: TGTGCCAGCAGCGAACCGGGACAGGGTTTCACCGGGGAGCTGTTTTTT. It translates to CASSEPGQGFTGELFF.